This T cell receptor (beta chain) emerged from a study of cytomegalovirus exposure and HLA in healthy donors (TCRdb year 2017). Notes on the research overall: An earlier analysis of some 600 of the donors reported 250 to 350 Gb of sequence data and roughly 120 million unique TCR beta sequences obtained from about 179 million T cells. An early release covering roughly 600 HLA-typed donors comprised 250 to 350 gigabases of sequencing data and tens of millions of unique TCR sequences. Of the 300 to 500 genotyped donors, more than 75% were placed in the genetic ancestry cluster associated with self-reported Caucasian donors. The aim of the study was to test whether cataloging public T cell receptors could identify signatures of past pathogen exposure. The T cell repertoires of some 670 subjects were profiled by immunosequencing and related to cytomegalovirus serostatus. Along with the roughly 670-subject first cohort, a separate validation cohort of over a hundred different subjects was used. The study combined high-throughput TCR immunosequencing, statistical association of individual TCRs with disease status, and machine learning to predict cytomegalovirus infection status. A later analysis re-analyzed previously published TCR beta repertoires from hundreds of donors and added high-resolution HLA genotyping to study TCR occurrence patterns. Rather than drawing on any new phenotypic data, the later analysis identified candidate immune exposures from TCR beta sequences and the way those sequences occurred across donors. An earlier analysis of around 580 of the donors used high-throughput TCR beta sequencing to judge whether each TCR beta V gene segment behaved as functional or pseudogenic. Alongside the repertoire data, information on donor age, sex, ethnicity and CMV serostatus was compiled. In a later genetic analysis, genome-wide SNP genotypes for about 55% of the roughly 700 donors were used, and that subset was treated as a discovery cohort. All discovery cohort repertoires had been generated on a single sequencing platform. HLA typing covered class I and class II loci at four-digit resolution. The number of donors typed differed by locus, with 629-630 for A, B, C, DRB1 and DQB1, more than 500 for DQA1, nearly 610 for DPA1, and under 490 for DPB1. About 5 DR-DQ haplotypes were handled as single units for association and clustering, since linkage in the cohort was strong. Among some 400 genotyped donors of the cohort, an average of roughly 230,000 unique TCR beta nucleotide sequences was sequenced per donor, of which about 18% were non-productive.

Libraries were made using the immunoSEQ multiplex PCR assay. A mixture of 60 forward primers for TCR Vbeta segments and 13 reverse primers for TCR Jbeta segments was used in the multiplex PCR. The CDR3 region of rearranged TCR beta genes was amplified from genomic DNA with a multiplex PCR assay. Amplified TCR beta libraries were sequenced as 87-base-pair reads on the Illumina HiSeq System. Concerning the study's data processing: A later analysis tallied 70 million to 100 million unique TCR beta chains across the 610 or so repertoires, and around 10 million of those chains were shared by two or more donors. To remove PCR and sequencing errors, raw reads were error-corrected and collapsed into unique sequences using a nearest-neighbor algorithm that merged closely related sequences. To assign V, D and J gene segments, CDR3 sequences were aligned to IMGT reference sequences. For a sequence to be retained, at least a six-nucleotide match to both a V gene segment and a J gene segment was required. Rearrangements were called productive when the CDR3 lacked stop codons and stayed in frame with V and J; all others were non-productive. CDR3 was defined according to IMGT convention as the region running from the second conserved V-encoded cysteine to the conserved J-encoded phenylalanine. The earlier analysis of more than 450 of the donors excluded sequences that lacked an unambiguous match to a single V gene segment. In an earlier analysis of a few hundred of the donors, V segments were called functional above 56.7% productive rearrangements and were called segregating when the between-donor standard deviation exceeded 5%. A statistical classification framework was built to diagnose cytomegalovirus status from the catalog of TCR beta chain sequences. In a later analysis, V and J genes were assigned by comparing TCR nucleotide sequences against IMGT/GENE-DB human TR gene sequences. Using the TCRdist pipeline, a later analysis assigned CDR3 sequences along with most-parsimonious VDJ recombination scenarios. In a later analysis, each TCR beta chain was defined by its CDR3 amino acid sequence together with its V-gene family, and reads without a unique V-gene family were excluded. As a way to deal with suspected cross-contamination and a sequencing artifact, a later analysis dropped under 600 nucleotide sequences that were highly shared and had low generation probability. In a later analysis, a clonal expansion index for each public chain was calculated from normalized within-repertoire ranks of inferred template counts. In a later analysis, generation probabilities were computed with a VDJ recombination model fitted to out-of-frame rearrangements, and the resulting probabilities were checked against IGoR. In a later analysis, TCR-TCR, TCR-HLA and TCR-CMV co-occurrence was scored with hypergeometric tests, and a repertoire-size bias correction was applied to TCR pairs. A later analysis estimated false discovery rates by permuting HLA or CMV assignments 20 times. In a later analysis, co-occurring TCRs were grouped using DBSCAN, and TCRdist sequence similarity was added for clustering within HLA-allele-positive subsets. Repertoires with fewer than 30,000 or more than 120,000 public chains were left out of co-occurrence clustering, as were five repertoires with anomalous nucleotide sharing. TCRdb re-hosts the immuneACCESS table, in-frame sequences only. Its copies lack some clones; in the studies checked, an unresolved V gene accounts for under half of them, and the cause for the rest is not known. That table is the source of V, J and clone size, and D and trimming were worked out from the DNA. The sample records about 190,000 clones, about four fifths of which are singletons. The ten most abundant clones make up 1.6% of the sample.

The cohort comprised fewer than 700 healthy bone marrow donors. Cohort members were all nominally healthy when sampled, although unrecorded immune exposures were likely present. The donor was CMV seronegative and was included in the group of hundreds of seronegative cohort members. Every donor gave a peripheral blood sample, and the peripheral blood mononuclear cells from that sample were used for TCR beta sequencing. The Qiagen DNeasy Blood Extraction Kit was used to extract genomic DNA from the blood cell samples. Study-wide conclusions, independent of this receptor: Because counts were too low, roughly 16 rarely observed V segments, including chromosome 9 orphons, were excluded from the earlier analysis of roughly 580 of the donors. Compared with equally common non-associated chains, HLA-associated TCR beta chains in a later analysis were more clonally expanded and had lower generation probabilities. In vitro tests confirmed that a few of the cytomegalovirus-associated TCR beta chains recognize cytomegalovirus antigens. Several of the top co-occurrence clusters appeared to be linked to parvovirus B19, influenza, CMV and Epstein-Barr virus, according to a later analysis. A later analysis found that TCR association rates varied across HLA loci, with DRB1 alleles showing the most associated TCRs and HLA-C alleles the fewest. Because HLA typing was unavailable for some donors at each locus, only the typed subset was used in association tests. Sequencing depth was assumed to be roughly uniform across donors in the presence/absence analyses, though that assumption may not hold. Most TCR sequences were seen in very few donors, while some public TCRs were found in many individuals. The cohort was sequenced for TCR beta chains only, and without alpha or paired-chain data the features that could be detected were limited. A later genetic analysis associated a missense DCLRE1C variant with V-gene and J-gene trimming of TCR beta chains, and an independent cohort replicated the association. At a false discovery rate of 0.05, a later analysis linked 16,951 TCR beta sequences to specific HLA alleles. When HLA alleles, especially DR and DQ, strongly co-occurred, attributing TCR associations to individual alleles was difficult. Cytomegalovirus status was reported to be diagnosed by the classifier with high specificity and sensitivity in both the original and validation cohorts. An earlier analysis of approximately 600 of the donors showed that most TCR beta V segments appeared in productive rearrangements either about 87% or about 30% of the time, which broadly matched IMGT annotations. A cluster of highly shared sequence variants was judged likely to be a technical artifact of the sequencing pipeline. Some IMGT-functional V segments, including TRBV6-2 and TRBV6-3, could not be told apart with the 87-base-pair reads, so those segments were excluded. Correlated functional status among segregating V segments might be attributable to linkage disequilibrium, but an unknown experimental factor could not be ruled out. It was suggested by the authors that the approach could potentially be generalized to other disease states and immunological phenotypes. According to a later genetic analysis, donors in an Asian-associated ancestry cluster had fewer N-insertions in productive TCRs than the roughly 700-donor mean. A further reported finding was that TCR beta sequences accurately predicted the HLA-A and HLA-B alleles for most subjects in the first cohort. For the cohort, immune exposure information was limited to CMV serostatus. In a later analysis, most CMV-associated TCR beta chains were found to appear HLA-restricted, with HLA associations seemingly driven largely by CMV exposure. The study gave a list of around 170 TCR beta chains associated with cytomegalovirus.

There are 17 amino acids in the CDR3, from cysteine to phenylalanine inclusive. Only CDR3 DNA remains: 51 bases, in frame from the first base. Germline trimming amounts to 6 bases on V and 0 bases on J, with 10 as the count of junction bases outside the gene matches. CDR1 and CDR2, per the germline V gene, are SNHLY and FYNNEI. As regards this clone: Its antigen is not yet known. No base-level quality is on record; no much larger clone is a single base apart.

This sequence was found in a man aged 45-65 years in good health and CMV-seronegative. The sample was PBMCs. This chain joins TRBV2 to TRBJ2-3, and TRBD2 aligns with 9 junction nucleotides. The nucleotide sequence is given as TGTGCCAGCAGCGGGACTAGCCCCGCTACTAGCACAGATACGCAGTATTTT. This codes for CASSGTSPATSTDTQYF.